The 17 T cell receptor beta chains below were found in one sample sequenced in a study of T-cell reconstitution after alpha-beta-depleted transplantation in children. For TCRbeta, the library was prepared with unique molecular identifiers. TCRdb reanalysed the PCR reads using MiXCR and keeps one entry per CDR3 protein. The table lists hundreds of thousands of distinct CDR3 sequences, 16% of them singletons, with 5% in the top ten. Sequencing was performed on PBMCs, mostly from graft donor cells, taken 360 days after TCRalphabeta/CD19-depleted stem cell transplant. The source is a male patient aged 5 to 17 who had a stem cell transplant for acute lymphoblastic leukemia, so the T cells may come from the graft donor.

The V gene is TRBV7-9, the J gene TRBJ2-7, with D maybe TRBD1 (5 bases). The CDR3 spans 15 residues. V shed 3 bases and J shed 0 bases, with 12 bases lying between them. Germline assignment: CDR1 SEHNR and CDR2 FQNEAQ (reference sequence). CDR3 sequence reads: CASSLRGHPSYEQYF. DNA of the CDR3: TGTGCCAGCAGCTTGCGTGGACATCCCTCCTACGAGCAGTACTTC. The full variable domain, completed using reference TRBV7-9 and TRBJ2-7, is DTGVSQNPRHKITKRGQNVTFRCDPISEHNRLYWYRQTLGQGPEFLTYFQNEAQLEKSRLLSDRFSAERPKGSFSTLEIQRTEQGDSAMYLCASSLRGHPSYEQYFGPGTRLTVT.

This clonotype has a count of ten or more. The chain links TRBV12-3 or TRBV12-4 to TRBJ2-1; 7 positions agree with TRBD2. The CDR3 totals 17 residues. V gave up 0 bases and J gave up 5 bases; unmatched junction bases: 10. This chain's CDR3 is CASSLALLVGGDNEQFF. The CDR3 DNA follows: TGTGCCAGCAGTTTAGCACTATTAGTGGGGGGGGACAATGAGCAGTTCTTC.

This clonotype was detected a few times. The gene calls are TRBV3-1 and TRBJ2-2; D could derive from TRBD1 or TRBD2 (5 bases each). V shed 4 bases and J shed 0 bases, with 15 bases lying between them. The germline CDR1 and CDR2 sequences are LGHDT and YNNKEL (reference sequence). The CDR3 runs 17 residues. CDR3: CASSPIMGDSNTGELFF. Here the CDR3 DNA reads TGTGCCAGCAGCCCGATCATGGGGGATTCGAACACCGGGGAGCTGTTTTTT.

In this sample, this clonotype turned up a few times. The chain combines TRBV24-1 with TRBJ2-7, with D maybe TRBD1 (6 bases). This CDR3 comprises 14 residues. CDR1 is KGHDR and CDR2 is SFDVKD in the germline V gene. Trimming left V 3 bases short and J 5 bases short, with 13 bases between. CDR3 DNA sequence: TGTGCCACCAGTGATGTCAACAGGGCCCACGAGCAGTACTTC. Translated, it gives CATSDVNRAHEQYF.

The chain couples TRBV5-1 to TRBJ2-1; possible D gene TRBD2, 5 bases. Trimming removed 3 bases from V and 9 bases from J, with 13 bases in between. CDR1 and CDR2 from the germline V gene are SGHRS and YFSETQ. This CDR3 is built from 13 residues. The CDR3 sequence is CASSSGGPLEQFF. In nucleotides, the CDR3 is TGCGCCAGCAGCTCCGGAGGCCCTCTTGAGCAGTTCTTC. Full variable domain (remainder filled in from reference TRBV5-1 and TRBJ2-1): KAGVTQTPRYLIKTRGQQVTLSCSPISGHRSVSWYQQTPGQGLQFLFEYFSETQRNKGNFPGRFSGRQFSNSRSEMNVSTLELGDSALYLCASSSGGPLEQFFGPGTRLTVL.

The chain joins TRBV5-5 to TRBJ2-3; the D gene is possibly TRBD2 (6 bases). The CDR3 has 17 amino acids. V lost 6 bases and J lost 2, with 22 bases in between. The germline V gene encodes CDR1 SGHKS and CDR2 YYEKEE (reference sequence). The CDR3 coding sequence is TGTGCCAGCACCCCGCGCTTAGCGGCTTACGCCACAGATACGCAGTATTTT. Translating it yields CASTPRLAAYATDTQYF.

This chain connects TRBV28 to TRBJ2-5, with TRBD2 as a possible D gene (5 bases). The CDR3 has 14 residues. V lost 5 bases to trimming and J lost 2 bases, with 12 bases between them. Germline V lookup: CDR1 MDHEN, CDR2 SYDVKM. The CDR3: CASSDEGRQETQYF. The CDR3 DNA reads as TGTGCCAGCAGTGACGAGGGCCGGCAAGAGACCCAGTACTTC.

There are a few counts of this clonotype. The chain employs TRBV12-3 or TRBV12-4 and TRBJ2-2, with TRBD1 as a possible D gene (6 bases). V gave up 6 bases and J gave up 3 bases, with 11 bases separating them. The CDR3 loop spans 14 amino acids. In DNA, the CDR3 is TGTGCCAGCAGATCCGGGACACACACCGGGGAGCTGTTTTTT. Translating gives CASRSGTHTGELFF.

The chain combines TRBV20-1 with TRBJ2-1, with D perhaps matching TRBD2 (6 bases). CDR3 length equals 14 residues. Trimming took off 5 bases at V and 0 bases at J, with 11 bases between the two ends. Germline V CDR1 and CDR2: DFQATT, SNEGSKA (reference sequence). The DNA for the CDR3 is TGCAGTGCTCTGGGAGGTAGCTCCTACAATGAGCAGTTCTTC. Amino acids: CSALGGSSYNEQFF.

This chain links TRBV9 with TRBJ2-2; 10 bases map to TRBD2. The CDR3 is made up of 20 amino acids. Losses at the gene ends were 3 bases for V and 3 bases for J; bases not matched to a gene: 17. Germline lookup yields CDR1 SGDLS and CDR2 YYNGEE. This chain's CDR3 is CASSGGLGLAGVGYTGELFF. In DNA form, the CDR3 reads TGTGCCAGCAGCGGGGGCCTGGGGCTAGCGGGAGTGGGATACACCGGGGAGCTGTTTTTT.

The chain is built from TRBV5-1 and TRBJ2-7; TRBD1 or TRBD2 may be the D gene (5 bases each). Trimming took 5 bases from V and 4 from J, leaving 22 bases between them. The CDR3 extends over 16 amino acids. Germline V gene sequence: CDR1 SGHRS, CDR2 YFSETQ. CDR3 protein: CASRSPGTTGWYEQYF. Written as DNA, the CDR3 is TGCGCCAGCAGATCCCCCGGGACCACGGGCTGGTACGAGCAGTACTTC.

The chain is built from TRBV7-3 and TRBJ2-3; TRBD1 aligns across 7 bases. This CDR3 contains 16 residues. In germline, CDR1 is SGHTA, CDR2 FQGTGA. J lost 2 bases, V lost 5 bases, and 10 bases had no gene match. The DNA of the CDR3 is TGTGCCAGCAGCCCGGGACAGCGAGAGTCCACAGATACGCAGTATTTT. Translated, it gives CASSPGQRESTDTQYF.

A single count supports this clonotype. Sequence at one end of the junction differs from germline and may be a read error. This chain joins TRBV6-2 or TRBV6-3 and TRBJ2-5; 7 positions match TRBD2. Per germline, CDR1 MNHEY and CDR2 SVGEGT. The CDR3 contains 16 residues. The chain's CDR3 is CASSYMGGSPEETHHF. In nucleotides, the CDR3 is TGTGCCAGCAGTTACATGGGCGGGAGCCCTGAAGAGACCCACCACTTC.

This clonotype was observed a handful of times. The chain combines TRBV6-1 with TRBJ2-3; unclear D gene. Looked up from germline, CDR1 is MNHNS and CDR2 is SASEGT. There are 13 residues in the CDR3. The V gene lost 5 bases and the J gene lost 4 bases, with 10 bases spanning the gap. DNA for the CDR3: TGTGCCAGCAGTCCACTCCCGCCAGATACGCAGTATTTT. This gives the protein CASSPLPPDTQYF.

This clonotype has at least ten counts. The DNA for the CDR3 is TGTGCCAGCAGTTTTAGGGGGCGCTCCTACGAGCAGTACTTC. Translated: CASSFRGRSYEQYF. The chain employs TRBV12-3 or TRBV12-4 and TRBJ2-7, with TRBD1 matching over 7 bases. The CDR3 has 14 residues. V lost 3 bases to trimming and J lost 0 bases; unmatched junction nucleotides: 2.

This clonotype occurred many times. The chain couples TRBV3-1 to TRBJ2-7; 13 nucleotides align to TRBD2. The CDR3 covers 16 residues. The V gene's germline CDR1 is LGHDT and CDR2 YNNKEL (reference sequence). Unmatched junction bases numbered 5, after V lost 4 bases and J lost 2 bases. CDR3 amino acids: CASSLSGLAGTYEQYF. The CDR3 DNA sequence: TGTGCCAGCAGCCTTTCGGGACTAGCGGGGACCTACGAGCAGTACTTC.

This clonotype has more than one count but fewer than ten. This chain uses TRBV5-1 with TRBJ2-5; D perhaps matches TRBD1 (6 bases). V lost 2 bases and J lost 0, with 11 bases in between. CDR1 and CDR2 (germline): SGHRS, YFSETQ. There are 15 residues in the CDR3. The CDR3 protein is CASSFMDSYQETQYF. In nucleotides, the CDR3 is TGCGCCAGCAGCTTCATGGACAGTTACCAAGAGACCCAGTACTTC.